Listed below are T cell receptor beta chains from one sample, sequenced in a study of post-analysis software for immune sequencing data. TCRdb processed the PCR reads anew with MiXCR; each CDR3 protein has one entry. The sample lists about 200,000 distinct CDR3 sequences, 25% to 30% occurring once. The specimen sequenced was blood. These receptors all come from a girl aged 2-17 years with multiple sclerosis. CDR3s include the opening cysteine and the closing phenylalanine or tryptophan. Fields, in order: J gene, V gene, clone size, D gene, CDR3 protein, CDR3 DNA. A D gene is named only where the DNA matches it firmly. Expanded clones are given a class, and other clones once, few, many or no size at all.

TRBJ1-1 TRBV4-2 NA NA CASSQVVGGMANTEAFF TGTGCCAGCAGCCAAGTAGTGGGGGGGATGGCGAACACTGAAGCTTTCTTT
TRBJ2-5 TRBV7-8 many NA CASSSIQETQYF TGTGCCAGCAGCTCTATCCAAGAGACCCAGTACTTC
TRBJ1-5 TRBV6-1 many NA CASSDRGFQPQHF TGTGCCAGCAGTGACCGGGGATTTCAGCCCCAGCATTTT
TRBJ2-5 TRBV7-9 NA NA CASSLEGFKQYF TGTGCCAGCAGCTTAGAGGGCTTCAAGCAGTACTTC
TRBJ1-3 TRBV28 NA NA CASSFASKSSGNTIYF TGTGCCAGCAGTTTCGCTAGCAAGAGCTCTGGAAACACCATATATTTT
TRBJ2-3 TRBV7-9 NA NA CASSTQRTRTDTQYF TGTGCCAGCAGCACGCAGCGGACCCGCACAGATACGCAGTATTTT
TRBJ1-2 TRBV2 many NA CASNEGWYGYTF TGTGCCAGCAACGAGGGGTGGTATGGCTACACCTTC
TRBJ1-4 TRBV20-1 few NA CSASAIKQGGEKLFF TGCAGTGCCTCGGCCATCAAGCAGGGCGGTGAAAAACTGTTTTTT
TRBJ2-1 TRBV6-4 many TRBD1 CASSNGRQGYGEQFF TGTGCCAGCAGTAACGGGCGACAGGGGTATGGTGAGCAGTTCTTC
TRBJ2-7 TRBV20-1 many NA CSARDFRAMTLSEQYF TGCAGTGCTAGAGATTTTCGGGCTATGACCTTATCCGAGCAGTACTTC
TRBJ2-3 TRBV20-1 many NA CSAPGVGGTDTQYF TGCAGTGCCCCGGGCGTAGGGGGCACAGATACGCAGTATTTT
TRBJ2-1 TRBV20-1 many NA CSARQGPYNEQFF TGCAGTGCTAGACAGGGACCCTACAATGAGCAGTTCTTC
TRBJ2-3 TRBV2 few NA CASSVGSSTDTQYF TGTGCCAGCAGTGTCGGGTCCAGCACAGATACGCAGTATTTT
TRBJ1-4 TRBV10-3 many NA CAISEMTKTGTREKLFF TGTGCCATCAGTGAGATGACAAAGACAGGAACCAGGGAAAAACTGTTTTTT
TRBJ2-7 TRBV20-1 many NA CSAGPAGYEQYF TGCAGTGCTGGACCTGCGGGGTACGAGCAGTACTTC
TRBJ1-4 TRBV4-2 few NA CASSQEQGREKLFF TGTGCCAGCAGCCAAGAACAGGGTCGCGAAAAACTGTTTTTT
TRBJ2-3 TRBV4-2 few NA CASSQVDTDTQYF TGTGCCAGCAGCCAAGTTGATACAGATACGCAGTATTTT
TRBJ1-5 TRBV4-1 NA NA CASSQGSGGRQPQHF TGCGCCAGCAGCCAAGGCTCGGGGGGTCGTCAGCCCCAGCATTTT
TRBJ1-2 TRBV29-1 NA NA CSVGRSDDYGYTF TGCAGCGTTGGACGTTCAGACGACTATGGCTACACCTTC
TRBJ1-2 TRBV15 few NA CATSRKAGTNYGYTF TGTGCCACCAGCAGAAAAGCAGGGACTAACTATGGCTACACCTTC
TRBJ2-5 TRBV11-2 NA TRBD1 CASSQVGQGRGGTQYF TGTGCCAGCAGCCAGGTGGGACAGGGGAGAGGAGGGACCCAGTACTTC
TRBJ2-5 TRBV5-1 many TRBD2 CASSLGASGLETQYF TGCGCCAGCAGCTTGGGGGCTAGCGGATTAGAGACCCAGTACTTC
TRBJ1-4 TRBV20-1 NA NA CSARVNGEKLFF TGCAGTGCTAGAGTCAATGGTGAAAAACTGTTTTTT
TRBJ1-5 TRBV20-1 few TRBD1 CSARKGGGRGNQPQHF TGCAGTGCCAGAAAAGGAGGGGGCAGGGGCAATCAGCCCCAGCATTTT
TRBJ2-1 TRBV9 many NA CASSVGYNYNEQFF TGTGCCAGCAGCGTAGGCTACAACTACAATGAGCAGTTCTTC
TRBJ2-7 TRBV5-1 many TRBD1 CASRYGMGTASFEQYF TGCGCCAGCAGATATGGTATGGGGACAGCCAGCTTTGAGCAGTACTTC
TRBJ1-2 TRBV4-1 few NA CASSQVYTKNYGYTF TGCGCCAGCAGCCAAGTTTACACCAAAAACTATGGCTACACCTTC
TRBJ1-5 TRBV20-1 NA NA CSATLTVNSNQPQHF TGCAGTGCGACCCTCACGGTAAATAGCAATCAGCCCCAGCATTTT
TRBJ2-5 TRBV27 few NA CASTSGPEREQYF TGTGCCAGCACGAGCGGGCCCGAGAGGGAGCAGTACTTC
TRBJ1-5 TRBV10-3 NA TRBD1 CAINVDRDQPQHF TGTGCCATCAATGTTGACAGGGACCAGCCCCAGCATTTT
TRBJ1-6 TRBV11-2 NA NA CASSLDRGELNSPLHF TGTGCCAGCAGCTTGGATAGGGGGGAACTGAATTCACCCCTCCACTTT
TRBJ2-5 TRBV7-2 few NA CASSPTGSGVARAQYF TGTGCCAGCAGCCCGACCGGAAGTGGGGTGGCGAGGGCCCAGTACTTC
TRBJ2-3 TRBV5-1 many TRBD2 CASSGGRTTDTQYF TGCGCCAGCAGTGGCGGGAGGACCACAGATACGCAGTATTTT
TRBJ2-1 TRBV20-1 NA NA CSATSGGADEQFF TGCAGTGCTACCAGCGGTGGGGCCGATGAGCAGTTCTTC
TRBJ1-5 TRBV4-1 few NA CASSSDTRSNQPQHF TGCGCCAGCAGCTCGGACACCCGAAGCAATCAGCCCCAGCATTTT
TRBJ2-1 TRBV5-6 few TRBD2 CASSLAGLADNEQFF TGTGCCAGCAGCCTGGCGGGACTAGCGGACAATGAGCAGTTCTTC
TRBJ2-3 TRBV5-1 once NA CASTYRGGTSTDTQYF TGCGCCAGCACCTACCGTGGGGGAACTAGCACAGATACGCAGTATTTT
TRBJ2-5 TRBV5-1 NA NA CASSLGQRGTQYF TGTGCCAGCAGCTTAGGACAGAGAGGGACCCAGTACTTC
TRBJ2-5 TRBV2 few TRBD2 CASSEMGGIFRQYF TGTGCCAGCAGTGAAATGGGGGGGATCTTCAGGCAGTACTTC
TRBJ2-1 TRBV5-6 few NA CASSLEGHEQFF TGTGCCAGCAGCTTGGAGGGTCATGAGCAGTTCTTC
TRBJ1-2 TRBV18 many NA CASSPLDTYGYTF TGTGCCAGCTCACCACTGGATACCTATGGCTACACCTTC
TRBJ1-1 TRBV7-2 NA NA CASSSPDSRNTEAFF TGTGCCAGCAGCTCTCCAGACAGTAGGAACACTGAAGCTTTCTTT
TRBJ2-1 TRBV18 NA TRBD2 CASSSPGLASPNEQFF TGTGCCAGCTCATCGCCGGGACTAGCCTCCCCTAATGAGCAGTTCTTC
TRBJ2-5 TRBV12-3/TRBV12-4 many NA CASSLARVGIIQETQYF TGTGCCAGCAGTTTAGCCCGTGTGGGAATCATTCAAGAGACCCAGTACTTC
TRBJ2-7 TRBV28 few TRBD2 CAILSGSRHEQYF TGTGCCATCCTAAGCGGGAGTAGGCACGAGCAGTACTTC
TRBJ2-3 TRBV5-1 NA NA CASSPGALTDTQYF TGCGCCAGCAGCCCAGGGGCACTGACAGATACGCAGTATTTT
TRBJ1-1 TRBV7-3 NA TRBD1 CASSPSSGGYTEAFF TGTGCCAGCAGCCCTAGTTCAGGGGGCTACACTGAAGCTTTCTTT
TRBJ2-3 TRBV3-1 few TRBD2 CASSLNIPGLAGGQEDTDTQYF TGTGCCAGCAGCCTAAATATTCCGGGACTAGCGGGGGGGCAAGAGGACACAGATACGCAGTATTTT
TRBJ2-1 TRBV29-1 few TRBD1 CSIRQGAEQFF TGCAGCATTAGACAGGGGGCTGAGCAGTTCTTC
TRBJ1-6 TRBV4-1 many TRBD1 CASSQETGWDSPLHF TGCGCCAGCAGCCAAGAGACAGGGTGGGATTCACCCCTCCACTTT
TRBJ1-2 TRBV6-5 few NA CASSIRTGGEGYTF TGTGCCAGCAGTATCCGGACCGGCGGAGAAGGCTACACCTTC
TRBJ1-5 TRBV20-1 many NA CSARDLSRGRDQPQHF TGCAGTGCTAGAGATTTAAGTCGGGGGAGAGATCAGCCCCAGCATTTT
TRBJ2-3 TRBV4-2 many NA CASRPAGRSTDTQYF TGTGCCAGCAGACCGGCGGGGCGGAGCACAGATACGCAGTATTTT
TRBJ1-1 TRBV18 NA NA CASRSLGGTEAFF TGTGCCAGCCGTTCATTGGGGGGCACTGAAGCTTTCTTT
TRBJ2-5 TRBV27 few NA CASSPDTTGTQYF TGTGCCAGCAGTCCCGACACCACCGGGACCCAGTACTTC